One sample yielded the 12 T cell receptor beta chains listed below, sequenced in a study of regulatory T cells in long-lasting Graves disease. Time point meaning: newly diagnosed GD, antithyroid drugs for less than 3 months. From PBMCs, RNA was extracted and then used to make the TCR library. According to the study, TCR beta libraries were built with iRepertoire HTBI primers and CDR3-region Arm-PCR. TCRdb reprocessed the multiplex PCR reads with MiXCR, giving one entry per CDR3 protein. This table holds a few hundred thousand distinct CDR3 sequences, around 20% found once. These data are also associated with another study on T cells in Graves' hyperthyroidism and ophthalmopathy.

Sequences were derived from peripheral blood mononuclear cells (PBMCs), sampled at new diagnosis, from a patient treated with antithyroid drugs. These receptors all come from a woman aged 25 to 39 with Graves disease.

This clonotype has ten or more counts. The V and J genes are TRBV30 and TRBJ2-2; D perhaps matches TRBD2 (7 bases). Trimming cost V 7 bases and J 6 bases, with 12 bases left between them. The length of the CDR3 is 12 residues. Germline values: CDR1 GTSNPN, CDR2 SVGIG (reference sequence). CDR3 nucleotides: TGTGCCTCTACCGGGGGGCCCGGGGAGCTGTTTTTT. Translated: CASTGGPGELFF.

This clonotype showed up many times. The V call is TRBV2, the J call TRBJ1-1; D is undetermined. Germline CDR1 reads SNHLY; CDR2 reads FYNNEI. Trimming removed 3 bases at V and 5 bases at J, with 7 bases between. The CDR3 has 12 amino acids. In DNA, the CDR3 is TGTGCCAGCAGTGAGGGTTTTACTGAAGCTTTCTTT. Translated, it gives CASSEGFTEAFF.

This clonotype was found a few times. The chain is built from TRBV20-1 and TRBJ1-1, with D maybe TRBD1 (6 bases). The V end lost 5 bases, the J end lost 3 bases, and 13 bases lay between the germline ends. This CDR3 region has 13 residues. In germline, CDR1 is DFQATT, CDR2 SNEGSKA (reference sequence). The CDR3: CSAPATGYTEAFF. The CDR3 nucleotides are TGCAGTGCTCCCGCGACAGGATACACTGAAGCTTTCTTT.

On this clonotype itself: Lacking the conserved final phenylalanine or tryptophan, this CDR3 likely reflects a read error. The chain links TRBV24-1 to TRBJ2-5; weak D call: TRBD2 (5 bases). This CDR3 has 14 residues. CDR1 is KGHDR, CDR2 SFDVKD, per germline. CDR3 coding DNA: TGTGCCACTAGTGACCATGGGAGACAAGAGACCCAGTACTCC. Residues: CATSDHGRQETQYS.

In regard to this clonotype: This may come from a read error, since a much larger clone is one base off. J is TRBJ2-3 and V is TRBV30; no clear D gene. Germline assignment: CDR1 GTSNPN and CDR2 SVGIG (reference sequence). There are 11 residues in the CDR3. The CDR3 DNA reads as TGTGCCTGGGACCAGGCAGATACGCGGTATTTT. Its protein is CAWDQADTRYF. Based on the CDR3 plus reference TRBV30 and TRBJ2-3, the full variable domain is SQTIHQWPATLVQPVGSPLSLECTVEGTSNPNLYWYRQAAGRGLQLLFYSVGIGQISSEVPQNLSASRPQDRQFILSSKKLLLSDSGFYLCAWDQADTRYFGPGTRLTVL.

This clonotype was seen more than once but under ten times. The gene calls are TRBV19 and TRBJ1-2, with D uncertain. The ends were cut back, 4 bases at V and 10 bases at J, with 13 bases in the middle. The CDR3 loop spans 12 amino acids. Germline V gives CDR1 LNHDA, CDR2 SQIVND (reference sequence). The CDR3 coding sequence is TGTGCCAGTAGTACCCCAAGGCCCGACTACACCTTC. This codes for CASSTPRPDYTF.

There are many counts of this clonotype. This chain uses TRBV6-5 with TRBJ2-7; D gene unclear. Germline lookup yields CDR1 MNHEY and CDR2 SVGAGI. The CDR3 has 13 residues. Trimming removed 4 bases from V and 1 base from J, with 8 bases in between. The CDR3 coding sequence is TGTGCCAGCAGTTTTGGGCAGTCCTACGAGCAGTACTTC. This gives the protein CASSFGQSYEQYF.

This clonotype was recorded a few times. This likely reflects a read error, since a far larger clone is one base away. The rearrangement links TRBV2 to TRBJ2-1, with a weak D call TRBD1 (6 bases). The end of the DNA is better explained by TRBJ2-5, so the J call may be wrong. Germline CDR1 is SNHLY and CDR2 is FYNNEI. There are 15 residues in the CDR3. CDR3 DNA sequence: TGTGCCAGCAGTCGCACCGGGACATTACAAGGGACCCAGTACTTC. Translating it yields CASSRTGTLQGTQYF.

This clonotype was counted at least ten times. The genes are TRBV6-5 and TRBJ1-1; D ambiguous. Germline CDR1 and CDR2: MNHEY and SVGAGI. The V gene lost 2 bases and the J gene lost 1 base, with 5 bases spanning the gap. The CDR3 spans 13 residues. The CDR3 spells CASSYLENTEAFF. CDR3 nucleotides: TGTGCCAGCAGTTACCTCGAGAACACTGAAGCTTTCTTT.

With respect to this clonotype: A far more abundant clone sits one base away, making this likely a read error. The J gene is TRBJ2-7, the V gene TRBV20-1; D is unresolved. Germline V gives CDR1 DFQATT, CDR2 SNEGSKA (reference sequence). With 3 bases removed from V and 7 bases from J, the gap between germline ends came to 7 bases. The CDR3 runs 10 residues. For the CDR3, the DNA is TGCAGTGCTAGCGGCAATGAGCAGTACTTC. This translates into CSASGNEQYF.

This clonotype has only a few counts. The rearrangement links TRBV7-9 to TRBJ1-4, with D possibly matching TRBD1 (5 bases). Trimming took off 5 bases at V and 0 bases at J, with 22 bases between the two ends. This CDR3 has 19 amino acids. Germline assignment: CDR1 SEHNR and CDR2 FQNEAQ (reference sequence). DNA for the CDR3: TGTGCCAGCAGCCCCGGAAGGGCCCAGGGCATCGCAACTAATGAAAAACTGTTTTTT. This gives the protein CASSPGRAQGIATNEKLFF. Variable domain in full (rest from reference TRBV7-9 and TRBJ1-4): DTGVSQNPRHKITKRGQNVTFRCDPISEHNRLYWYRQTLGQGPEFLTYFQNEAQLEKSRLLSDRFSAERPKGSFSTLEIQRTEQGDSAMYLCASSPGRAQGIATNEKLFFGSGTQLSVL.

This clonotype was recorded many times. The V call is TRBV28, the J call TRBJ1-1, with D possibly matching TRBD1 (6 bases). In germline, CDR1 is MDHEN, CDR2 SYDVKM. V shed 4 bases and J shed 6 bases, with 15 bases lying between them. The CDR3 is 14 amino acids. The CDR3 DNA reads TGTGCCAGCAGTTGGAGAGGGGGGGACGCTGAAGCTTTCTTT. Protein: CASSWRGGDAEAFF.